A selection of T cell receptor beta chains follows, all from one sample in a study of blood T cell repertoires in COVID-19. Profiled with immunoSEQ multiplex PCR; TCRdb holds only in-frame clones, not every one. The table includes some 220,000 clones, approximately 80% detected once. What was sequenced was peripheral blood. Receptor source: a woman in her sixties or seventies who had recovered from COVID-19. Each CDR3 is given with its conserved first and last residue. The D gene is left open where the match is weak. A row's size may be missing; if present it is once, few, many or a size class.

>TRBV5-6|NA|TRBJ1-2|NA
TGTGCCAGCAGCTTGGATAGGAGGGACGGCTATGGCTACACCTTC
CASSLDRRDGYGYTF
>TRBV9|NA|TRBJ2-7|NA
TGTGCCAGCAACGCAGGGGACCCTTTCGATGAAGAGCAGTACTTC
CASNAGDPFDEEQYF
>TRBV5-6|TRBD1|TRBJ1-5|few
TGTGCCAGCAGCATTAGGACAGGGGTCCTAAATCAGCCCCAGCATTTT
CASSIRTGVLNQPQHF
>TRBV18|NA|TRBJ1-5|NA
TGTGCCAGCTCACCAGGAGGGGTAGGGCAGCCCCAGCATTTT
CASSPGGVGQPQHF
>TRBV3-1/TRBV3-2|TRBD1|TRBJ1-2|NA
TGTGCCAGCAGCCAAGCAGGGACAGGGGGCTACTATGGCTACACCTTC
CASSQAGTGGYYGYTF
>TRBV11-3|NA|TRBJ2-1|NA
TGTGCCAGCAGCTTAGATCTCCCTAATGAGCAGTTCTTC
CASSLDLPNEQFF
>TRBV3-1/TRBV3-2|NA|TRBJ2-3|NA
TGTGCCAGCAGCCAACTAGCAGATACGCAGTATTTT
CASSQLADTQYF
>TRBV9|TRBD1|TRBJ2-3|NA
TGTGCCAGCAGCGTAGGAATGGGGACAGGGTATGGGACAGATACGCAGTATTTT
CASSVGMGTGYGTDTQYF
>TRBV30|NA|TRBJ1-1|NA
TGTGCCTGGACAGAACAGGTGAACACTGAAGCTTTCTTT
CAWTEQVNTEAFF
>TRBV6-5|TRBD1|TRBJ2-6|NA
TGTGCCAGCAGTTTCACAGGGGGTTTGGGGGCCAACGTCCTGACTTTC
CASSFTGGLGANVLTF
>TRBV2|TRBD2|TRBJ2-1|NA
TGTGCCAGCACAGGATGGCGGGGGGGCCGAGAAAATGAGCAGTTCTTC
CASTGWRGGRENEQFF
>TRBV7-8|TRBD2|TRBJ2-4|NA
TGTGCCAGCAGCTTAGGTTTTGGTGGGCAGGGCCGGACTAGTCAGTACTTC
CASSLGFGGQGRTSQYF
>TRBV27|NA|TRBJ1-2|once
TGTGCCAGCAGTTTAAACCCGGGGGGATTAATCTATGGCTACACCTTC
CASSLNPGGLIYGYTF
>TRBV5-6|TRBD1|TRBJ1-2|NA
TGTGCCAGCAGCTTAAGGGGGCCGGCCGGCTACACCTTC
CASSLRGPAGYTF
>TRBV4-3|NA|TRBJ1-3|NA
TGCGCCAGCAGCCAAGACACGGAGAGCTCTGGAAACACCATATATTTT
CASSQDTESSGNTIYF
>TRBV3-1/TRBV3-2|TRBD1|TRBJ1-3|NA
TGTGCCAGCAGCCACTGGGACAGGGGAAACACCATATATTTT
CASSHWDRGNTIYF
>TRBV2|NA|TRBJ1-5|once
TGTGCCAGCAGTGACCCTACAGGTAGCAATCAGCCCCAGCATTTT
CASSDPTGSNQPQHF
>TRBV12-5|NA|TRBJ1-5|NA
TGTGCTAGTGGTTTGGTAAGTTTTGACAGCATAAATCAGCCCCAGCATTTT
CASGLVSFDSINQPQHF
>TRBV7-9|NA|TRBJ2-7|few
TGTGCCAGCAGCTTAGGAGCCTACGAGCAGTACTTC
CASSLGAYEQYF
>TRBV2|NA|TRBJ1-6|few
TGTGCCAGCAGTCTACAGGGAGAAGATAATTCACCCCTCCACTTT
CASSLQGEDNSPLHF
>TRBV9|NA|TRBJ1-2|NA
TGTGCCAGCAGCACCCGCCCGGACAGACATGGCTACACCTTC
CASSTRPDRHGYTF
>TRBV27|NA|TRBJ1-1|NA
TGTGCCAGCAGGCCAGGGAGGCCGCGGATCATGAACACTGAAGCTTTCTTT
CASRPGRPRIMNTEAFF
>TRBV5-1|TRBD1|TRBJ1-6|NA
TGCGCCAGCAGCCCCCGAGGACAGGGGGCCTCGTCTAATTCACCCCTCCACTTT
CASSPRGQGASSNSPLHF
>TRBV2|NA|TRBJ2-1|NA
TGTGCCAGCAGGCCCATTGAGGACTCCCATGAGCAGTTCTTC
CASRPIEDSHEQFF
>TRBV20-1|NA|TRBJ1-6|NA
TGCAGTGCTAGTGTCAGCGCGGATTCACCCCTCCACTTT
CSASVSADSPLHF
>TRBV9|NA|TRBJ2-3|NA
TGTGCCAGCAGCCCCAGGATGAGCACAGATACGCAGTATTTT
CASSPRMSTDTQYF
>TRBV6-1|NA|TRBJ1-2|NA
TGTGCCAGCAGTGAAGCTGGGCAGGGTAATGGCTACACCTTC
CASSEAGQGNGYTF
>TRBV11-2|NA|TRBJ1-4|NA
TGTGCCAGCAGCCCGAGACAATCGACCGAAAAACTGTTTTTT
CASSPRQSTEKLFF
>TRBV9|NA|TRBJ1-2|NA
TGTGCCAGCAGCGGCGCCGGGATAAACTATGGCTACACCTTC
CASSGAGINYGYTF
>TRBV7-6|NA|TRBJ1-3|once
TGTGCCAGCAGCCCCGACACATCCCTTGGGAACACCATATATTTT
CASSPDTSLGNTIYF
>TRBV6-5|TRBD1|TRBJ1-1|NA
TGTGCCAGCAGTTATTCGGGACAGGGGAGATTTGATTTCTTT
CASSYSGQGRFDFF
>TRBV28|TRBD1|TRBJ1-6|NA
TGTGCCAGCAGTCTAACCGGGACAGTAAATTCACCCCTCCACTTT
CASSLTGTVNSPLHF
>TRBV9|TRBD2|TRBJ2-3|NA
TGTGCCAGCAGCGTCACTGGGACTAGCGGGGGAGATACGCAGTATTTT
CASSVTGTSGGDTQYF
>TRBV7-3|NA|TRBJ1-1|NA
TGTGCCAGCAGCTACGGGACTTACACTGAAGCTTTCTTT
CASSYGTYTEAFF
>TRBV2|NA|TRBJ2-7|NA
TGTGCCAGCAGTTCTAAAAGAGGGCACGAGCAGTACTTC
CASSSKRGHEQYF
>TRBV11-2|TRBD2|TRBJ2-5|NA
TGTGCCAGCAGCTCCTGGACTAGCGGGGGGGCGGAGGAGACCCAGTACTTC
CASSSWTSGGAEETQYF
>TRBV27|NA|TRBJ2-1|NA
TGTGCCAGCAGTTCTGACCTGGAGTATGAGCAGTTCTTC
CASSSDLEYEQFF
>TRBV4-1|NA|TRBJ1-2|NA
TGCGCCAGCAGCCTTATACAAGCAGGGAACGCTGGCTACACCTTC
CASSLIQAGNAGYTF
>TRBV14|NA|TRBJ2-7|NA
TGTGCCAGCAGCGAGATCGGTCCGGGGTCCCACGAGCAGTACTTC
CASSEIGPGSHEQYF
>TRBV6-5|TRBD1|TRBJ1-3|NA
TGTGCCAGCTCCCGGGACAGGGGGTCTGGAAACACCATATATTTT
CASSRDRGSGNTIYF
>TRBV3-1/TRBV3-2|TRBD2|TRBJ2-3|NA
TGTGCCAGCAGCTTAACTGCCGGGACTAGCGGGGGTAACACAGATACGCAGTATTTT
CASSLTAGTSGGNTDTQYF
>TRBV6-5|NA|TRBJ2-3|NA
TGTGCCAGCAGGCCTAGCAGCACAGATACGCAGTATTTT
CASRPSSTDTQYF
>TRBV4-1|TRBD1|TRBJ1-1|NA
TGCGCCAGCAGCCGGAACAGGGGCGCTGAAGCTTTCTTT
CASSRNRGAEAFF
>TRBV19|TRBD1|TRBJ1-1|NA
TGTGCCAGTAGTACGACAGGGACAGGGACTGAAGCTTTCTTT
CASSTTGTGTEAFF
>TRBV30|NA|TRBJ1-6|NA
TGTGCCTGGAACCTGGCCGTGGCAGGGGCCAATTCACCCCTCCACTTT
CAWNLAVAGANSPLHF
>TRBV5-4|NA|TRBJ1-3|NA
TGTGCCAGCAGCTTGTTTGACGCCGGGGACACCATATATTTT
CASSLFDAGDTIYF
>TRBV4-2|NA|TRBJ1-2|once
TGTGCCAGCAGCACACACTCCGACAGTAATGGCTACACCTTC
CASSTHSDSNGYTF
>TRBV7-2|TRBD1|TRBJ2-1|NA
TGTGCCAGCAGCCTACCGGGACAGGGGCGGTTCTTC
CASSLPGQGRFF
>TRBV6-2/TRBV6-3|NA|TRBJ1-1|once
TGTGCCAGCAGTTATGCAGCGGCGATCAAAGCTTTCTTT
CASSYAAAIKAFF
>TRBV6-1|NA|TRBJ1-6|NA
TGTGCCAGCAGTGAAGGCGGGAATAATTCACCCCTCCACTTT
CASSEGGNNSPLHF
>TRBV6-5|NA|TRBJ1-2|NA
TGTGCCAGCAGTTACCAGGTCAGGGGACGCCAGGGTGGCTACACCTTC
CASSYQVRGRQGGYTF
>TRBV18|TRBD1|TRBJ1-3|NA
TGTGCCAGCTCACCAGGACAGGCCTCTGGAAACACCATATATTTT
CASSPGQASGNTIYF
>TRBV20-1|NA|TRBJ2-7|once
TGCAGTGCTAGCCGAGCGAACGAGCAGTACTTC
CSASRANEQYF
>TRBV19|TRBD2|TRBJ2-2|NA
TGTGCCAGTAGCTACTCCAGGGGGACTAGCCGTAGTAGAACCGGGGAGCTGTTTTTT
CASSYSRGTSRSRTGELFF
>TRBV6-1|NA|TRBJ2-5|NA
TGTGCCAGCAGTGAAGCCTCGAGACTAGTTGGGACCCAGTACTTC
CASSEASRLVGTQYF
>TRBV3-1/TRBV3-2|TRBD2|TRBJ2-5|NA
TGTGCCAGCAGCCTAAGACTAGCGGGGGGGTCAGAGACCCAGTACTTC
CASSLRLAGGSETQYF
>TRBV29-1|NA|TRBJ1-2|NA
TGCAGCGTTGAAGATTTGAAGTTCGGGGACACCTTC
CSVEDLKFGDTF
>TRBV10-3|TRBD1|TRBJ1-1|NA
TGTGCCATCAGTGAGGGAGGGGGCATAGACACTGAAGCTTTCTTT
CAISEGGGIDTEAFF
>TRBV18|TRBD1|TRBJ2-5|NA
TGTGCCAGCTCACCAAGACAGGGGATACAAGAGACCCAGTACTTC
CASSPRQGIQETQYF
>TRBV3-1/TRBV3-2|NA|TRBJ1-1|once
TGTGCCAGCAGCCCCCGGTTCGAGAACACTGAAGCTTTCTTT
CASSPRFENTEAFF